This T cell receptor (beta chain) was observed in a study of blood T cell repertoires in COVID-19. Study at large: The origin of the acute and convalescent COVID-19 samples was the United States, Italy and Spain. The cDNA or gDNA used as material had been derived from T cells, B-cell-depleted T cells, or PBMCs.

Original data processing: For nucleated cells, counts were estimated from reference gene primer amplification. Assay used: immunoSEQ multiplex PCR; TCRdb lists only in-frame clones, some missing. V, J and clone size were drawn from that table, and D and trimming were deduced from the DNA. The sample carries a few hundred thousand clones, around 83% recorded once. CDR1 is SEHNR and CDR2 is FQNEAQ in the germline V gene (reference sequence). V was cut by 3 bases and J by 4 bases, with 12 bases left in between. The length of the CDR3 is 14 residues. The sequencing sample was made of peripheral blood. The clonotype was recovered from a woman in her thirties or forties who had recovered from COVID-19. V gene TRBV7-9 combines with J gene TRBJ1-2, with no clear D. For the CDR3, the DNA is TGTGCCAGCAGCTTGTCAGATCCTCGCTATGGCTACACCTTC. As protein: CASSLSDPRYGYTF. Full variable domain (remainder filled in from reference TRBV7-9 and TRBJ1-2): DTGVSQNPRHKITKRGQNVTFRCDPISEHNRLYWYRQTLGQGPEFLTYFQNEAQLEKSRLLSDRFSAERPKGSFSTLEIQRTEQGDSAMYLCASSLSDPRYGYTFGSGTRLTVV.